The 26 T cell receptor beta chains listed next were all sequenced from one sample in a study of T cells in Graves' hyperthyroidism and ophthalmopathy. What was amplified from RNA transcripts were TCR beta CDR3 regions. A set of HTBI primers served as the primers for a first-round RT-PCR of the TCR CDR3. From the multiplex PCR reads, TCRdb called clonotypes with MiXCR, one entry per CDR3 protein. The sample includes over 500,000 distinct CDR3 sequences, approximately 15% of them seen just once. Material for sequencing was blood. The receptors were sampled from a woman between 35 and 50 years old with Graves' hyperthyroidism.

This clonotype was seen repeatedly, ten times or more. V gene TRBV28 combines with J gene TRBJ2-7; D might be TRBD1 or TRBD2, each matching 5 bases. CDR1 and CDR2 from the germline V gene are MDHEN and SYDVKM. This CDR3 has 15 amino acids. V dropped 6 bases and J dropped 1 base, with 16 bases sitting between them. In DNA, the CDR3 is TGTGCCAGCAGGCGAGCCGGGACCGATTCCTACGAGCAGTACTTC. It specifies CASRRAGTDSYEQYF.

This clonotype has just a few counts. The chain couples TRBV7-9 to TRBJ1-2; no definite D call. The CDR3 contains 14 residues. V was clipped by 5 bases and J by 5 bases, with 15 bases between them. Per germline, CDR1 SEHNR and CDR2 FQNEAQ (reference sequence). CDR3 DNA sequence: TGTGCCAGCAGCGGAGAGAGCACGACTTATGGCTACACCTTC. Its translation: CASSGESTTYGYTF.

This clonotype was picked up many times. This chain links TRBV3-1 with TRBJ1-2, with TRBD1 as a possible D gene (6 bases). The CDR3 runs 13 residues. Germline assignment: CDR1 LGHDT and CDR2 YNNKEL (reference sequence). V was clipped by 2 bases and J by 8 bases, with 12 bases between them. The CDR3 sequence is CASSQTGKDGYTF. The DNA of the CDR3 is TGTGCCAGCAGCCAAACAGGGAAGGACGGCTACACCTTC.

This clonotype was observed many times. This chain uses TRBV6-1 with TRBJ2-7; no firm D call. Germline CDR1 is MNHNS and CDR2 is SASEGT. V was cut by 7 bases and J by 6 bases, with 13 bases left in between. CDR3 length: 12 residues. The CDR3 DNA is TGTGCCAGCATTGCGCCCCCGGGCGAGCAGTACTTC. Translated: CASIAPPGEQYF.

This clonotype was recorded many times. The chain carries TRBV4-1 and TRBJ2-1; D not resolved. Germline V CDR1 and CDR2: MGHRA, YSYEKL. The germline V and J ends were trimmed by 1 base and 0 bases, with 13 bases remaining between them. CDR3 length: 17 residues. The CDR3 DNA reads TGCGCCAGCAGCCAAGTCCTCGGTCCCAACTCCTACAATGAGCAGTTCTTC. Protein sequence: CASSQVLGPNSYNEQFF.

This clonotype was seen ten or more times. The chain links TRBV7-3 to TRBJ2-1; 8 nucleotides align to TRBD2. The CDR3 is 15 residues long. Trimming took 5 bases from V and 9 from J; bases not matched to a gene: 12. In germline, CDR1 is SGHTA, CDR2 FQGTGA. CDR3 bases: TGTGCCAGCAGCCCGAGCGGGAGCCGCCTTGGTGAGCAGTTCTTC. This sequence encodes CASSPSGSRLGEQFF. The whole variable domain, filled in from reference TRBV7-3 and TRBJ2-1, reads GAGVSQTPSNKVTEKGKYVELRCDPISGHTALYWYRQSLGQGPEFLIYFQGTGAADDSGLPNDRFFAVRPEGSVSTLKIQRTERGDSAVYLCASSPSGSRLGEQFFGPGTRLTVL.

In this sample, this clonotype turned up many times. The chain uses TRBV2 and TRBJ2-2; 14 bases fit TRBD2. The germline V gene encodes CDR1 SNHLY and CDR2 FYNNEI. The J segment lost 7 bases and the V segment lost 5 bases, leaving 15 bases of the junction unmatched. The CDR3 covers 19 residues. The CDR3 region has the DNA TGTGCCAGCAGTCCGGGACTAGCGGGAGAGGTTGCATTAGGCGGGGAGCTGTTTTTT. Translated, it gives CASSPGLAGEVALGGELFF.

This clonotype appeared many times. This chain uses TRBV20-1 with TRBJ2-7; TRBD1 might be the D (6 bases). V was trimmed by 3 bases and J by 3 bases, leaving 9 bases between them. The CDR3 consists of 12 residues. The germline gives CDR1 DFQATT, CDR2 SNEGSKA (reference sequence). CDR3 nucleotides: TGCAGTGCTAGCGGGACAAACTACGAGCAGTACTTC. This gives the protein CSASGTNYEQYF.

A single count supports this clonotype. Just one base apart from a much larger clone, this may be a read error. The chain combines TRBV10-1 with TRBJ2-1; possibly TRBD1 for D (6 bases). CDR1 is WNHNN, CDR2 SYGVQD, per germline (reference sequence). This CDR3 region has 14 residues. The CDR3 DNA reads as TGCGCCAGCAATGAGTCTTTACAGGGTAATGAGCAGTTCTTC. Protein product: CASNESLQGNEQFF.

The table lists this clonotype with many counts. This chain links TRBV2 with TRBJ2-7, with a possible D match to TRBD1 (7 bases). The CDR3 runs 15 residues. Germline CDR1 reads SNHLY; CDR2 reads FYNNEI. V was clipped by 3 bases and J by 4 bases, with 16 bases between them. In DNA form, the CDR3 reads TGTGCCAGCAGTGATCTCCGGACAGGACTATACGAGCAGTACTTC. Amino acid sequence: CASSDLRTGLYEQYF.

The chain joins TRBV5-1 to TRBJ2-5, with 11 bases aligning to TRBD2. Germline assignment: CDR1 SGHRS and CDR2 YFSETQ. Trimming cost V 0 bases and J 0 bases; bases outside gene matches: 4. The CDR3 length is 17 residues. The CDR3 region is CASSLDLAGGDQETQYF. As DNA, the CDR3 is TGCGCCAGCAGCTTGGACCTAGCGGGAGGTGACCAAGAGACCCAGTACTTC.

This clonotype showed up many times. The chain employs TRBV5-1 and TRBJ1-1, with TRBD1 as a possible D gene (6 bases). Trimming stripped 4 bases from V and 0 bases from J, with 10 bases between. The CDR3 loop spans 14 amino acids. CDR1 is SGHRS and CDR2 is YFSETQ in the germline V gene. CDR3 bases: TGCGCCAGCAGCAAAGGACAGATGAACACTGAAGCTTTCTTT. Its protein is CASSKGQMNTEAFF.

The V and J genes are TRBV5-5 and TRBJ1-1, with D unresolved. There are 13 residues in the CDR3. The ends were cut back, 0 bases at V and 5 bases at J, with 8 bases in the middle. Germline V CDR1 and CDR2: SGHKS, YYEKEE (reference sequence). The CDR3 DNA is TGTGCCAGCAGCTTGGCCGACGTTACTGAAGCTTTCTTT. It codes for CASSLADVTEAFF.

This sequence joins TRBV10-3 and TRBJ2-5; a possible D gene is TRBD2 (5 bases). Per the germline V gene, CDR1 is ENHRY and CDR2 is SYGVKD. V lost 2 bases, J lost 4 bases, and 8 bases lay in between. The CDR3 extends over 13 amino acids. The CDR3 loop is CAISEGSLETQYF. The CDR3 nucleotides read TGTGCCATCAGTGAGGGGAGCCTAGAGACCCAGTACTTC.

This clonotype has just a few counts. V is TRBV4-2 and J is TRBJ2-1; D is tentatively TRBD1 or TRBD2 (5 bases each). Trimming stripped 5 bases from V and 6 bases from J, with 17 bases between. This CDR3 comprises 15 residues. Per the germline V gene, CDR1 is LGHNA and CDR2 is YNFKEQ. The CDR3 sequence: CASSYGTQVSNEQFF. CDR3 nucleotide sequence: TGTGCCAGCAGCTACGGGACCCAGGTCTCCAATGAGCAGTTCTTC.

The chain is built from TRBV28 and TRBJ1-3; D is uncertain. CDR1 MDHEN and CDR2 SYDVKM come from the germline V gene. The V end lost 6 bases, the J end lost 4 bases, and 19 bases lay between the germline ends. This CDR3 has 16 amino acids. For the CDR3, the DNA is TGTGCCAGCAGACCCAACGCCGCCTACCCCGGAAACACCATATATTTT. It translates to CASRPNAAYPGNTIYF.

This clonotype turned up a few times. V and J are TRBV20-1 and TRBJ2-2; 7 positions agree with TRBD1. This CDR3 spans 13 amino acids. The V and J ends lost 3 bases and 14 bases, in that order; junction bases with no gene match: 12. Looked up from germline, CDR1 is DFQATT and CDR2 is SNEGSKA (reference sequence). The CDR3 region has the DNA TGCAGTGCTAGTGCCCGACAGGGTGGGGGACTGTTTTTT. Translation: CSASARQGGGLFF.

This clonotype was counted ten times or more. The rearrangement uses TRBV28 and TRBJ2-5; the D call may be TRBD1 or TRBD2 (6 bases each). V was clipped by 4 bases and J by 0 bases, with 21 bases between them. CDR1 is MDHEN, CDR2 SYDVKM, per germline. The CDR3 covers 18 residues. CDR3 loop: CASSSILRGVQHQETQYF. The DNA for the CDR3 is TGTGCCAGCAGTTCCATCCTAAGGGGGGTGCAACACCAAGAGACCCAGTACTTC.

The gene calls are TRBV11-1 and TRBJ1-5; TRBD1 matches at 7 bases. The CDR3 contains 16 residues. CDR1 is SGHAT and CDR2 is FQDESV in the germline V gene (reference sequence). J gave up 0 bases and V 3 bases, and 5 bases lay outside the gene matches. The CDR3 sequence is CASSLGTVHSNQPQHF. In nucleotides, the CDR3 is TGTGCCAGCAGCTTGGGGACAGTCCATAGCAATCAGCCCCAGCATTTT.

This clonotype was recorded at least ten times. The chain uses TRBV12-3 or TRBV12-4 and TRBJ2-1; D might be TRBD1 (7 bases). Trimming took 2 bases from V and 4 from J, leaving 15 bases between them. This CDR3 contains 16 residues. The CDR3 nucleotides are TGTGCCAGCAGTTTAATAGACAGGGAGGTATACAATGAGCAGTTCTTC. As protein: CASSLIDREVYNEQFF.

There are many counts of this clonotype. The rearrangement links TRBV11-2 to TRBJ2-5; 9 nucleotides line up with TRBD2. CDR3 length: 15 amino acids. After removal of 5 bases from V and 5 bases from J, the junction contained 9 bases not matched to a gene. Germline values: CDR1 SGHAT, CDR2 FQNNGV. CDR3 coding DNA: TGTGCCAGCAGCCCCGGGATAGCGGGAGTGGAGACCCAGTACTTC. Translating gives CASSPGIAGVETQYF. The full variable domain, in which reference TRBV11-2 and TRBJ2-5 provide the parts outside the CDR3, is EAGVAQSPRYKIIEKRQSVAFWCNPISGHATLYWYQQILGQGPKLLIQFQNNGVVDDSQLPKDRFSAERLKGVDSTLKIQPAKLEDSAVYLCASSPGIAGVETQYFGPGTRLLVL.

This clonotype was found many times. J is TRBJ2-3 and V is TRBV6-1; D perhaps matches TRBD2 (6 bases). V was cut by 6 bases and J by 1 base, with 11 bases left in between. Germline CDR1 and CDR2: MNHNS and SASEGT. This CDR3 contains 14 residues. The CDR3 sequence is CASSPWRGTDTQYF. The CDR3 region has the DNA TGTGCCAGCAGCCCATGGAGGGGCACAGATACGCAGTATTTT.

This clonotype was recorded at least ten times. J is TRBJ2-5 and V is TRBV10-3, with 8 bases matching TRBD1. J was trimmed by 4 bases and V by 0 bases; bases with no gene match: 4. Germline lookup yields CDR1 ENHRY and CDR2 SYGVKD. The CDR3 sequence is 15 residues long. The CDR3 bases are TGTGCCATCAGTGAGTCGGGGCAGGGGGCAGAGACCCAGTACTTC. It translates to CAISESGQGAETQYF.

On this clonotype itself: It may be a read error: a sequence one base away is much more abundant. The V and J genes are TRBV3-1 and TRBJ1-6; D uncertain. The germline gives CDR1 LGHDT, CDR2 YNNKEL (reference sequence). The CDR3 runs to 16 residues. V lost 0 bases and J lost 7, with 13 bases in between. The CDR3 DNA follows: TGTGCCAGCAGCCAAGAATCTCTCCCGGGAAATTCACCCCTCCACTTT. Its protein product is CASSQESLPGNSPLHF.

This clonotype was seen repeatedly, ten times or more. The rearrangement joins TRBV20-1 to TRBJ2-7; D is perhaps TRBD2 (5 bases). The germline gives CDR1 DFQATT, CDR2 SNEGSKA (reference sequence). The length of the CDR3 is 15 residues. V lost 6 bases and J 1 base, leaving 19 bases between the germline ends. For the CDR3, the DNA is TGCAGTGCCCCCCCCCCATTAGGGAGATCCTACGAGCAGTACTTC. It encodes CSAPPPLGRSYEQYF.

This clonotype came up many times. The chain joins TRBV5-1 to TRBJ2-5; D might be TRBD2 (5 bases). Germline CDR1 SGHRS, CDR2 YFSETQ. The length of the CDR3 is 15 residues. Trimming removed 7 bases at V and 0 bases at J, with 16 bases between. The DNA for the CDR3 is TGCGCCAGCCGATTGTGGGAGTCCCACCAAGAGACCCAGTACTTC. Residues: CASRLWESHQETQYF.